One and the same sample provided the 23 T cell receptor beta chains below, sequenced in a study of cytomegalovirus exposure and HLA in healthy donors. The PCR employed 60 Vbeta primers together with 13 Jbeta primers. Method: immunoSEQ multiplex PCR; TCRdb's copy keeps in-frame clones and lacks some. The sample lists 110,000 or so clones; over 75% were seen once. Sequencing was performed on PBMCs. The receptors come from a woman aged 40 to 49 in good health and CMV-seropositive.

The rearrangement joins TRBV21-1 to TRBJ1-4; the table's D call, TRBD1, was not checked against the DNA. TRBV21-1 is labeled a pseudogene. The CDR3 loop spans 14 amino acids. The CDR3 is CASSRQGRNEKLFF. CDR3 nucleotides: TGTGCCAGCAGTCGACAGGGGAGAAATGAAAAACTGTTTTTT.

This sequence joins TRBV4-2 and TRBJ1-1; TRBD1 agrees at 8 bases. Unmatched junction bases numbered 10, after V lost 5 bases and J lost 5 bases. The CDR3 is 15 amino acids. Germline V gene lookup returns CDR1 LGHNA and CDR2 YNFKEQ. The CDR3 nucleotides read TGTGCCAGCAGCAATCTCCCAGGGGGCCGGACTGAAGCTTTCTTT. It translates to CASSNLPGGRTEAFF.

This clone has more than one count but fewer than ten. The chain recombines TRBV28 with TRBJ2-6; 12 bases line up with TRBD2. CDR1 and CDR2 (germline): MDHEN, SYDVKM. The CDR3 length is 18 residues. V was pared by 6 bases and J by 1 base, with 7 bases of the junction left unmatched. CDR3 bases: TGTGCCAGCAGCCCAGGACTAGCGGGACGGTCTGGGGCCAACGTCCTGACTTTC. Amino acids: CASSPGLAGRSGANVLTF.

This rearrangement joins TRBV7-2 to TRBJ1-2; weak D call: TRBD1 (5 bases). From germline, CDR1 is SGHTA and CDR2 FQGNSA. Trimming removed 5 bases from V and 5 bases from J, with 18 bases in between. The CDR3 sequence is 15 residues long. CDR3 amino acids: CASSPGTPGIYGYTF. DNA for the CDR3: TGTGCCAGCAGCCCAGGGACTCCGGGGATATATGGCTACACCTTC.

A single count supports this clone. In DNA form, the CDR3 reads TGTGCCAGCAATAAGAATCCAGGGGGCCCAAACACTGAAGCTTTCTTT. Its protein is CASNKNPGGPNTEAFF. The rearrangement joins TRBV27 to TRBJ1-1; 8 nucleotides line up with TRBD1. V lost 7 bases to trimming and J lost 2 bases; unmatched junction nucleotides: 12. Germline values: CDR1 MNHEY, CDR2 SMNVEV (reference sequence). CDR3 length equals 16 residues.

V gene TRBV15 combines with J gene TRBJ2-3; D is possibly TRBD2 (6 bases). The V gene's germline CDR1 is LNHNV and CDR2 YYDKDF (reference sequence). Deletions cut 0 bases from V and 5 bases from J, with 9 bases between. The CDR3 totals 14 residues. CDR3 coding DNA: TGTGCCACCAGCAGAGATAGGGGAGGAGATACGCAGTATTTT. Residues: CATSRDRGGDTQYF.

This clone turned up a few times. The chain couples TRBV20-1 to TRBJ2-7; the D is unclear. The V and J ends lost 7 bases and 3 bases respectively, with 10 bases between them. The CDR3 contains 11 residues. Per germline, CDR1 DFQATT and CDR2 SNEGSKA (reference sequence). The CDR3 DNA reads as TGCAGTGTACGCGGCGACTACGAGCAGTACTTC. Translated, it gives CSVRGDYEQYF.

J is TRBJ1-2 and V is TRBV28, with D hard to call. Looked up from germline, CDR1 is MDHEN and CDR2 is SYDVKM. Deletions cut 5 bases from V and 4 bases from J, with 8 bases between. The CDR3 is 12 residues long. Here the CDR3 reads CASSLRLYGYTF. The CDR3 DNA reads TGTGCCAGCAGTCTTCGTCTCTATGGCTACACCTTC.

V is TRBV11-3 and J is TRBJ2-7, with D unclear. Per germline, CDR1 SGHNT and CDR2 YENEEA. Between the trimmed V and J ends, which lost 4 bases and 3 bases, there was a span of 10 bases. This CDR3 contains 13 residues. CDR3 protein: CASSSPVSYEQYF. The CDR3 DNA reads as TGTGCCAGCAGCTCCCCAGTAAGCTACGAGCAGTACTTC.

The J gene is TRBJ1-1, the V gene TRBV6-4; the D gene is possibly TRBD1 (6 bases). V gave up 2 bases and J gave up 0 bases, with 7 bases separating them. The germline V gene encodes CDR1 MRHNA and CDR2 SNTAGT. CDR3 length: 14 amino acids. Written as DNA, the CDR3 is TGTGCCAGCAGTGACAGGGGGATGAACACTGAAGCTTTCTTT. Its translation is CASSDRGMNTEAFF.

The sample holds a few counts of this clone. The chain is built from TRBV28 and TRBJ2-2, with TRBD2 identical over 9 bases. Trimming removed 2 bases from V and 2 bases from J; junction bases left unmatched: 9. Per germline, CDR1 MDHEN and CDR2 SYDVKM. The CDR3 runs to 18 residues. CDR3 in amino acids: CASSLRTASGANTGELFF. CDR3 in DNA: TGTGCCAGCAGTTTAAGGACCGCTAGCGGGGCTAACACCGGGGAGCTGTTTTTT.

The chain links TRBV5-1 to TRBJ1-1; the D is unclear. The V end was cut by 0 bases, the J end by 5 bases, with 11 bases between. Per germline, CDR1 SGHRS and CDR2 YFSETQ. This CDR3 comprises 14 residues. The CDR3 sequence is CASSLGSGGTEAFF. The CDR3 DNA is TGCGCCAGCAGCTTGGGGTCGGGTGGAACTGAAGCTTTCTTT. The variable domain in full, completed from reference TRBV5-1 and TRBJ1-1, reads KAGVTQTPRYLIKTRGQQVTLSCSPISGHRSVSWYQQTPGQGLQFLFEYFSETQRNKGNFPGRFSGRQFSNSRSEMNVSTLELGDSALYLCASSLGSGGTEAFFGQGTRLTVV.

The chain carries TRBV9 and TRBJ2-7, with 12 bases identical to TRBD2. CDR3 size: 16 residues. V shed 4 bases, J shed 0 bases, and the junction held 5 bases outside the gene matches. CDR1 is SGDLS and CDR2 is YYNGEE in the germline V gene. CDR3 sequence: CASSPRLAGDSYEQYF. The CDR3 region has the DNA TGTGCCAGCAGCCCTCGACTAGCGGGAGACTCCTACGAGCAGTACTTC.

The chain couples TRBV7-2 to TRBJ1-6; D ambiguous. Germline V gene lookup returns CDR1 SGHTA and CDR2 FQGNSA. This CDR3 is built from 14 residues. Trimming left V 3 bases short and J 10 bases short, with 13 bases between. CDR3 residues: CASSFLGSGSPLHF. For the CDR3, the DNA is TGTGCCAGCAGCTTCCTTGGCAGTGGCTCACCCCTCCACTTT.

The chain combines TRBV14 with TRBJ2-2, with 10 bases lining up with TRBD1. This CDR3 has 16 amino acids. Looked up from germline, CDR1 is SGHDN and CDR2 is FVKESK. Trimming removed 4 bases from V and 3 bases from J; junction bases left unmatched: 5. DNA of the CDR3: TGTGCCAGCAGCCCCCGGGACAGGGGAGACACCGGGGAGCTGTTTTTT. Its protein is CASSPRDRGDTGELFF. The whole variable domain, filled in from reference TRBV14 and TRBJ2-2, reads EAGVTQFPSHSVIEKGQTVTLRCDPISGHDNLYWYRRVMGKEIKFLLHFVKESKQDESGMPNNRFLAERTGGTYSTLKVQPAELEDSGVYFCASSPRDRGDTGELFFGEGSRLTVL.

In this sample, this clone turned up a few times. V and J are TRBV2 and TRBJ1-1; TRBD1 is a possible D gene (5 bases). Germline V gene lookup returns CDR1 SNHLY and CDR2 FYNNEI. This CDR3 has 14 amino acids. The germline V and J ends were trimmed by 7 bases and 3 bases, with 15 bases remaining between them. The CDR3 spells CASTRQWGDTEAFF. The DNA for the CDR3 is TGTGCCAGCACCCGACAATGGGGGGACACTGAAGCTTTCTTT. The full variable domain, its missing parts supplied by reference TRBV2 and TRBJ1-1, is EPEVTQTPSHQVTQMGQEVILRCVPISNHLYFYWYRQILGQKVEFLVSFYNNEISEKSEIFDDQFSVERPDGSNFTLKIRSTKLEDSAMYFCASTRQWGDTEAFFGQGTRLTVV.

The V and J genes are TRBV9 and TRBJ1-4, with D possibly being TRBD1 (5 bases). V was clipped by 4 bases and J by 4 bases, with 17 bases between them. This CDR3 is built from 16 residues. Germline V gives CDR1 SGDLS, CDR2 YYNGEE. Here the CDR3 reads CASSSAPGGVNEKLFF. CDR3 sequence (DNA): TGTGCCAGCAGCTCGGCTCCCGGGGGGGTTAATGAAAAACTGTTTTTT.

This chain links TRBV28 with TRBJ2-7; D possibly corresponds to TRBD1 (5 bases). Germline CDR1 reads MDHEN; CDR2 reads SYDVKM. With 7 bases removed from V and 4 bases from J, the gap between germline ends came to 11 bases. This CDR3 has 12 amino acids. The CDR3 coding sequence is TGTGCCAGCACAGGAGCAGGGTACGAGCAGTACTTC. It yields the protein CASTGAGYEQYF.

The chain recombines TRBV5-1 with TRBJ1-2; weak D call: TRBD1 (6 bases). The CDR3 contains 13 residues. The germline gives CDR1 SGHRS, CDR2 YFSETQ. Trimming stripped 0 bases from V and 9 bases from J, with 12 bases between. CDR3 loop: CASSLDAGDSYTF. DNA of the CDR3: TGCGCCAGCAGCTTGGATGCAGGGGACAGCTACACCTTC.

In its sample, this clone was seen a few times. The J gene is TRBJ2-1, the V gene TRBV29-1, with TRBD2 as a possible D gene (5 bases). This CDR3 is built from 16 residues. Trimming shortened V by 7 bases and J by 0 bases, and 19 bases separated the two germline ends. The germline V gene encodes CDR1 SQVTM and CDR2 ANQGSEA. Here the CDR3 reads CSAHDWPGSSYNEQFF. DNA for the CDR3: TGCAGCGCGCACGACTGGCCGGGGAGCTCCTACAATGAGCAGTTCTTC.

The rearrangement joins TRBV19 to TRBJ2-2; D gene uncertain. CDR1 is LNHDA and CDR2 is SQIVND in the germline V gene (reference sequence). This CDR3 has 15 residues. The V and J ends lost 0 bases and 6 bases respectively, with 11 bases between them. The CDR3 nucleotides are TGTGCCAGTAGTATAGATCTACTTCTCGCCGGGGAGCTGTTTTTT. It codes for CASSIDLLLAGELFF.

This chain links TRBV5-1 with TRBJ2-1, with 9 positions matching TRBD2. Germline V CDR1 and CDR2: SGHRS, YFSETQ. Trimming took 5 bases from V and 8 from J; bases not matched to a gene: 5. This CDR3 comprises 13 residues. CDR3 protein: CASSTGTSHEQFF. The CDR3 DNA reads as TGCGCCAGCAGTACCGGGACTAGCCATGAGCAGTTCTTC.

This rearrangement joins TRBV6-1 to TRBJ2-1, with TRBD2 matching over 14 bases. V shed 4 bases and J 6 bases; nucleotides not matched to a gene: 8. The CDR3 totals 17 residues. CDR1 is MNHNS, CDR2 SASEGT, per germline. The CDR3 loop reads CASSVRLAGGLLNEQFF. Written as DNA, the CDR3 is TGTGCCAGCAGTGTCCGACTAGCGGGAGGGCTCCTCAATGAGCAGTTCTTC.